This entry concerns a single T cell receptor beta chain. The source of the sample is a study of blood T cells in healthy people across ages. Through a sample-barcoded 5' primer and a J-beta primer mix, a second PCR was run for about 7 to 12 cycles. MiXCR, run by TCRdb on the 5' RACE reads, gives a single entry per CDR3 protein. Among about 900,000 distinct CDR3 sequences listed, around 62% were seen once. CDR1 is LGHNA and CDR2 is YNFKEQ in the germline V gene. The length of the CDR3 is 15 residues. Trimming shortened V by 3 bases and J by 3 bases, and 9 bases separated the two germline ends. This clonotype originated in a man aged 25-45 years in good health. The chain carries TRBV4-2 and TRBJ2-6; D remains ambiguous. Sequenced material: blood. DNA of the CDR3: TGTGCCAGCAGCCAGGAGTGGGTTGGGGCCAACGTCCTGACTTTC. Residues: CASSQEWVGANVLTF.